A selection of T cell receptor beta chains follows, all from one sample in a study of blood T cells in healthy people across ages. TCRdb recomputed calls from the 5' RACE reads with MiXCR, one row per CDR3 protein. The sample yields approximately 800,000 distinct CDR3 sequences, 62% seen once. Sequenced sample: blood. These receptors were collected from a man aged 25-40 years in good health. Both conserved end residues are part of each CDR3. The D gene is left open where the match is weak. Not all rows give a size; the values are once, few, many and, for expanded clones, a class.

clone_size: once; d_call: -; v_call: TRBV7-2; j_call: TRBJ2-5; cdr3_nt: TGTGCCAGCAGCGTTAGAAGTGGGCAAGAGACCCAGTACTTC; cdr3_aa: CASSVRSGQETQYF
clone_size: -; d_call: -; v_call: TRBV29-1; j_call: TRBJ1-2; cdr3_nt: TGCAGCGTTGCCTCGTCTGAGCCCTATGGCTACACCTTC; cdr3_aa: CSVASSEPYGYTF
clone_size: -; d_call: TRBD2; v_call: TRBV9; j_call: TRBJ2-3; cdr3_nt: TGTGCCAGCAGCGTACGGGGGGAGGTGGCAACAGATACGCAGTATTTT; cdr3_aa: CASSVRGEVATDTQYF
clone_size: -; d_call: -; v_call: TRBV5-1; j_call: TRBJ2-7; cdr3_nt: TGCGCCAGCAGCGAGTTACCGACTGAAGGGTACTACGAGCAGTACTTC; cdr3_aa: CASSELPTEGYYEQYF
clone_size: once; d_call: -; v_call: TRBV4-2; j_call: TRBJ2-5; cdr3_nt: TGTGCCAGCAGCCAAGACACCACGGACATAGAGACCCAGTACTTC; cdr3_aa: CASSQDTTDIETQYF
clone_size: -; d_call: -; v_call: TRBV29-1; j_call: TRBJ2-7; cdr3_nt: TGCAGCGTTGAAGGGACGCCCTACGAGCAGTACTTC; cdr3_aa: CSVEGTPYEQYF
clone_size: -; d_call: TRBD1; v_call: TRBV7-2; j_call: TRBJ2-3; cdr3_nt: TGTGCCAGCAGCTTTTATAGGACAGGGAGCACAGATACGCGGTATTTT; cdr3_aa: CASSFYRTGSTDTRYF
clone_size: few; d_call: -; v_call: TRBV10-3; j_call: TRBJ1-5; cdr3_nt: TGTGCCATCAGTGAGTCGAGAGGGAATAGTCAGCCCCAGCATTTT; cdr3_aa: CAISESRGNSQPQHF
clone_size: few; d_call: TRBD2; v_call: TRBV29-1; j_call: TRBJ2-1; cdr3_nt: TGCAGCGAGGTAGCGGGGGCCAAATCCGGTGAGCAGTTCTTC; cdr3_aa: CSEVAGAKSGEQFF
clone_size: once; d_call: -; v_call: TRBV27; j_call: TRBJ2-5; cdr3_nt: TGTGCCAGCAGTTTATTGACGGCACAAGAGACCCAGTACTTC; cdr3_aa: CASSLLTAQETQYF
clone_size: -; d_call: -; v_call: TRBV5-1; j_call: TRBJ2-7; cdr3_nt: TGCGCCAGCAGCGGGACCGGGACTGACTACTCCTACGAGCAGTACTTC; cdr3_aa: CASSGTGTDYSYEQYF
clone_size: many; d_call: -; v_call: TRBV7-2; j_call: TRBJ2-7; cdr3_nt: TGTGCCAGCAGCTTTCGACAGTCTCGAGGGTCCTACGAGCAGTACTTC; cdr3_aa: CASSFRQSRGSYEQYF
clone_size: -; d_call: -; v_call: TRBV12-3/TRBV12-4; j_call: TRBJ2-1; cdr3_nt: TGTGCCAGCAGTTTCGACGGGGACCCGTTCTTC; cdr3_aa: CASSFDGDPFF
clone_size: few; d_call: -; v_call: TRBV20-1; j_call: TRBJ1-5; cdr3_nt: TGCAGTGCTAGGAAATCGGCAGGGGCGATCAATCAGCCCCAGCATTTT; cdr3_aa: CSARKSAGAINQPQHF
clone_size: -; d_call: -; v_call: TRBV6-5; j_call: TRBJ2-3; cdr3_nt: TGTGCCAGCAGTTACTTAGGCGGAGATACGCAGTATTTT; cdr3_aa: CASSYLGGDTQYF
clone_size: -; d_call: TRBD1; v_call: TRBV28; j_call: TRBJ2-7; cdr3_nt: TGTGCCAGCTGTAACAGAGGGGGCCGAACCTACGAGCAGTACTTC; cdr3_aa: CASCNRGGRTYEQYF
clone_size: -; d_call: TRBD2; v_call: TRBV12-3/TRBV12-4; j_call: TRBJ2-7; cdr3_nt: TGTGCCAGCACCGATAAGGCGACTAGCGGAAACTACGAGCAGTACTTC; cdr3_aa: CASTDKATSGNYEQYF
clone_size: -; d_call: TRBD2; v_call: TRBV6-5; j_call: TRBJ2-5; cdr3_nt: TGTGCCAGCAGTTACTCCGCGGGGGTGCAAGAGACCCAGTACTTC; cdr3_aa: CASSYSAGVQETQYF
clone_size: -; d_call: TRBD1; v_call: TRBV27; j_call: TRBJ2-4; cdr3_nt: TGTGTCAGCAGTTTAAGGTCCGGCACAGGGGGTTTGAACATTCAGTACTTC; cdr3_aa: CVSSLRSGTGGLNIQYF
clone_size: few; d_call: -; v_call: TRBV4-1; j_call: TRBJ1-2; cdr3_nt: TGCGCCAGCAGCCAAGACGTCAGTCCCTATGGCTACACCTTC; cdr3_aa: CASSQDVSPYGYTF
clone_size: many; d_call: -; v_call: TRBV29-1; j_call: TRBJ2-5; cdr3_nt: TGCAGCGCCAGGACACACCAAGAGACCCAGTACTTC; cdr3_aa: CSARTHQETQYF
clone_size: -; d_call: -; v_call: TRBV28; j_call: TRBJ1-5; cdr3_nt: TGTGCCAGCAGTTCACAGGGCACGCCCCAGCATTTT; cdr3_aa: CASSSQGTPQHF
clone_size: few; d_call: -; v_call: TRBV7-9; j_call: TRBJ2-6; cdr3_nt: TGTGCCAGCAGCAAGACCAACGTCCTGACTTTC; cdr3_aa: CASSKTNVLTF
clone_size: -; d_call: TRBD1; v_call: TRBV7-2; j_call: TRBJ1-5; cdr3_nt: TGTGCCAGCAGCTTGCGGACAGGGGAGGGTCAGCCCCAGCATTTT; cdr3_aa: CASSLRTGEGQPQHF